In its sample, the clone carrying this T cell receptor (beta chain) is medium-sized (0.01 to 0.1%). This sample is part of a study of early T cells in non-severe SARS-CoV-2 infection. This CDR3 region has 14 residues. The germline CDR1 and CDR2 sequences are SQVTM and ANQGSEA. V was cut by 3 bases and J by 4 bases, with 15 bases left in between. One entry per CDR3 protein results from TCRdb running MiXCR on the 5' RACE reads. The table includes 55,000 to 75,000 distinct CDR3 sequences, about 7.7% detected once. This clonotype originated in an adult who was a healthcare worker with PCR-confirmed SARS-CoV-2 infection or an uninfected control (not recorded which). The chain joins TRBV29-1 to TRBJ1-2; no clear D. Sequencing input: whole blood. Written as DNA, the CDR3 is TGCAGCGTTGAGGGCGCCGGCTCCACCTATGGCTACACCTTC. As protein: CSVEGAGSTYGYTF.